This TCR beta chain was recovered during a study of blood T cell repertoires in COVID-19. About the study: Material from acute and convalescent COVID-19 was sourced from the United States, Italy and Spain. The cDNA or gDNA used as material had been derived from T cells, B-cell-depleted T cells, or PBMCs.

Source study methods: Nucleated cell number was recorded as an estimate derived from reference gene primer amplification. Data came from immunoSEQ multiplex PCR; TCRdb stores just in-frame clones and leaves some out. The V and J calls and the clone size are those of that table, but D and trimming were determined from the DNA. The sample yields about 190,000 clones, approximately 80% seen once. Material: peripheral blood. The sequence was obtained from a man over 45 who had recovered from COVID-19.

The CDR3 DNA is TGTGCCAGCAGCTCTGGACTAGTTGCGGATACGCAGTATTTT. Translating it yields CASSSGLVADTQYF. The rearrangement links TRBV5-4 to TRBJ2-3; 7 nucleotides align to TRBD2. Germline V lookup: CDR1 SGHNT, CDR2 YYREEE (reference sequence). Unmatched junction bases numbered 7, after V lost 3 bases and J lost 6 bases. CDR3 length equals 14 residues.